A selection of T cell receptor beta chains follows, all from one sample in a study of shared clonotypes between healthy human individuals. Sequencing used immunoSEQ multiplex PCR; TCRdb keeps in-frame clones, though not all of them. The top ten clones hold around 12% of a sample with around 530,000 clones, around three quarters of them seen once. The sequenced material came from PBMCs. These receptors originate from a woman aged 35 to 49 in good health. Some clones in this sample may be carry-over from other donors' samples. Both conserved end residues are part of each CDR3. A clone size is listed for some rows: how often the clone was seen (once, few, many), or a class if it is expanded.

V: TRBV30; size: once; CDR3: CAWSYWLGNTIYF
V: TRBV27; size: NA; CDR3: CASSPGQGSQPQHF
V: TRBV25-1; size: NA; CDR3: CASSYPGQGIYEQYF
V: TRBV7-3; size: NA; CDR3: CASSLGAIGELFF
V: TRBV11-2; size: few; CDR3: CASSSVSGRRPGYTF
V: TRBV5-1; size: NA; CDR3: CASSLGASSGEAFF
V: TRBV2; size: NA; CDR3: CASSEGSGGYNEQFF
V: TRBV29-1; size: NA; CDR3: CSVVLYTGTEAFF
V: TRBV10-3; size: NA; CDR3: CAISGRVAGESETQYF
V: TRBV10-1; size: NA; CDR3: CASSESGGSGYTF
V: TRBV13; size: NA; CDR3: CASSYDRDPGNTIYF
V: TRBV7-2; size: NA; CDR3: CASSLGSGYSNQPQHF
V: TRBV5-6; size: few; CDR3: CASSSKEGYQETQYF
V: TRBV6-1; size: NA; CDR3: CASRLTSGSYEQYF
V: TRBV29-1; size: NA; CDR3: CSAAGGTYNEQFF
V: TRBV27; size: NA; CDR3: CATCDGDPSYEQYF
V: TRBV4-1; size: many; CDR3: CASSPSIAGYTYEQYF
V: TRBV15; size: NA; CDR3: CATSRDRDSGANVLTF
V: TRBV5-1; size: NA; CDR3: CASSFSGSGGNEQFF
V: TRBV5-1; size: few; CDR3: CASSLEGQANFETQYF
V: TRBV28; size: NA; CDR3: CASRAGGGSYEQYF
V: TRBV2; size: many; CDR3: CASSEAIGYGYTF
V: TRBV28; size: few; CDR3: CASSLSRAGQHF
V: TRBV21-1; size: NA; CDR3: CASSKGVGLEETQYF
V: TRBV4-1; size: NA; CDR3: CASSQGPPGGSGNDETQYF
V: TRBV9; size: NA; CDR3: CASSVEGTPNTEAFF
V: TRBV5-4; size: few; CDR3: CASSLGRGTEAFF
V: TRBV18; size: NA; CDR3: CASSPPSRAGASTMRQFF
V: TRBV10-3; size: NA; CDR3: CASRGTPSDYNEQFF
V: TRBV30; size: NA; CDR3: CAWKGVGTIVPGELFF
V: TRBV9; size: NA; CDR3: CASSVDSDTDTQYF
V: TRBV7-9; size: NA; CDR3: CASSLGGGAAYEQYF
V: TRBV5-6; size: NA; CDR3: CASSLHREETQYF
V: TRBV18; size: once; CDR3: CASSPPTSGTGRTGELFF
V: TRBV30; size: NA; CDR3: CAWSVRERTSYNEQFF
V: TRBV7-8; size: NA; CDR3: CASSFPRYSPCEQYF
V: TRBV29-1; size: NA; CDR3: CSVGGGTGELFF
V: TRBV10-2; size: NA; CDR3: CASSRTPGTSANYEQYF
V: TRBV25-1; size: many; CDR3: CASSGQGRYEQYF